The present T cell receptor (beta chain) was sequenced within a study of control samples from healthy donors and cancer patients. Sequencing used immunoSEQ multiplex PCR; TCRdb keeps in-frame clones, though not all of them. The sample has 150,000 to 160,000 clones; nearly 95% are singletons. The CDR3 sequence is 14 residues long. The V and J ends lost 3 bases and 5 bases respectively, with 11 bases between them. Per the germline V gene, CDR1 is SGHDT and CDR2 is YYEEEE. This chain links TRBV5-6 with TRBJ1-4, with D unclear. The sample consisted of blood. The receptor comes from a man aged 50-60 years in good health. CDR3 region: CASSYRASNEKLFF. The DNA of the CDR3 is TGTGCCAGCAGCTACCGGGCCTCCAATGAAAAACTGTTTTTT.